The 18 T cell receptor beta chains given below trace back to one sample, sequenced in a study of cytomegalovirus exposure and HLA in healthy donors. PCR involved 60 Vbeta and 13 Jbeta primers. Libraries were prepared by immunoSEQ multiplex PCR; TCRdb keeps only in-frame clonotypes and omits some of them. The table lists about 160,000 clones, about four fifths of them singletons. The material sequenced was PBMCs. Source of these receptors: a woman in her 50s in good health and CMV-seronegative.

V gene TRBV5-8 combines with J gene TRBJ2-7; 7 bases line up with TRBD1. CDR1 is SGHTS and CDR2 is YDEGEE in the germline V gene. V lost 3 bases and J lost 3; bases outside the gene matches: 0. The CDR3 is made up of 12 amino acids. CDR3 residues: CASSWTGYEQYF. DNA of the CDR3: TGTGCCAGCAGCTGGACAGGCTACGAGCAGTACTTC.

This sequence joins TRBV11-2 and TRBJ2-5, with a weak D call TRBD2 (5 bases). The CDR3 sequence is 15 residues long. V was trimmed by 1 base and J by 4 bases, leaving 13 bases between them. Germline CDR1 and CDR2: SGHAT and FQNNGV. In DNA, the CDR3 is TGTGCCAGCAGCTTAGGGGTCGGTAGCGTAGAGACCCAGTACTTC. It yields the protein CASSLGVGSVETQYF. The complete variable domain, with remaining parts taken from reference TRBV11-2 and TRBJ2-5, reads EAGVAQSPRYKIIEKRQSVAFWCNPISGHATLYWYQQILGQGPKLLIQFQNNGVVDDSQLPKDRFSAERLKGVDSTLKIQPAKLEDSAVYLCASSLGVGSVETQYFGPGTRLLVL.

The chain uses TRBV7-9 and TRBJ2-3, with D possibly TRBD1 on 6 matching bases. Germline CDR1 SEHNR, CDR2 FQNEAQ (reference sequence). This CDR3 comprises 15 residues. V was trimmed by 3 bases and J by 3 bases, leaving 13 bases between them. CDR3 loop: CASSFNRAATDTQYF. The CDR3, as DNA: TGTGCCAGCAGCTTTAACAGGGCTGCGACAGATACGCAGTATTTT.

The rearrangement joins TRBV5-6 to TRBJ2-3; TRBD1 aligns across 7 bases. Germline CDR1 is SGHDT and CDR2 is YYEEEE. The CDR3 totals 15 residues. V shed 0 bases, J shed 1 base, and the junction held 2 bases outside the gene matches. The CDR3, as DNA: TGTGCCAGCAGCTTGGTTACAGGGGGCACAGATACGCAGTATTTT. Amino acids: CASSLVTGGTDTQYF.

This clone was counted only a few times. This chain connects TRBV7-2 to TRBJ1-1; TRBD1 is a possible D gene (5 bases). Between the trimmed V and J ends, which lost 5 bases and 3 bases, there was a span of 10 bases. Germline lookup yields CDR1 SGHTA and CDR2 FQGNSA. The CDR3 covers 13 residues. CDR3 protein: CASSIDRYTEAFF. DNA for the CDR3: TGTGCCAGCAGCATAGACAGATACACTGAAGCTTTCTTT.

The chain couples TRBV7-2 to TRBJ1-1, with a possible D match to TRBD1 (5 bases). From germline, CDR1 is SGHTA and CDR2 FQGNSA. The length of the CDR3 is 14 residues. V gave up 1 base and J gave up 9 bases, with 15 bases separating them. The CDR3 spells CASSLGGQGAKAFF. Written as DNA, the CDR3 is TGTGCCAGCAGCTTAGGGGGTCAAGGGGCGAAAGCTTTCTTT.

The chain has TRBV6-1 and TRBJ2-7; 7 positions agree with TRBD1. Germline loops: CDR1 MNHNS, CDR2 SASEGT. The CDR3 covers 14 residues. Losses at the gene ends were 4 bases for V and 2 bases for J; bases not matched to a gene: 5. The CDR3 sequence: CASSGRQGPYEQYF. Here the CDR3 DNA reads TGTGCCAGCAGTGGCCGACAGGGTCCCTACGAGCAGTACTTC.

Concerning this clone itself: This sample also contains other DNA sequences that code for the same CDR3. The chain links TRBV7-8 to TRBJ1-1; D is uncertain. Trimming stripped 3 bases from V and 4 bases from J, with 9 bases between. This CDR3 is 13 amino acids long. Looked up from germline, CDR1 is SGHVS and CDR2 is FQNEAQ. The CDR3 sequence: CASSFGEGTEAFF. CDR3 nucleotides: TGTGCCAGCAGCTTCGGGGAGGGCACTGAAGCTTTCTTT.

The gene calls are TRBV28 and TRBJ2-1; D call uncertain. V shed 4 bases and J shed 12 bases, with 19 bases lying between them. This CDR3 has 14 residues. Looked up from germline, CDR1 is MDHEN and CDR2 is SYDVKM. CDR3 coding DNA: TGTGCCAGCAGTTATTACACGACCGCCCCAGGGCAGTTCTTC. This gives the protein CASSYYTTAPGQFF.

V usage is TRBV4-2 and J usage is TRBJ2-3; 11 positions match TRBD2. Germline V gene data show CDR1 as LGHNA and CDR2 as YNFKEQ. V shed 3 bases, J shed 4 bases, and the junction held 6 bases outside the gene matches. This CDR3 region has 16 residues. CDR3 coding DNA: TGTGCCAGCAGCCAGATAGCGGGGGGGCAGCCAGATACGCAGTATTTT. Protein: CASSQIAGGQPDTQYF.

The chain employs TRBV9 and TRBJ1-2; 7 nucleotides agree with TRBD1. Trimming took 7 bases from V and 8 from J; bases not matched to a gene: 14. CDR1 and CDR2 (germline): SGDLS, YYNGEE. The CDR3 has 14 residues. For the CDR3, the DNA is TGTGCCAGCGGGGCAGGGGGAGCTTTTTTGGGCTACACCTTC. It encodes CASGAGGAFLGYTF.

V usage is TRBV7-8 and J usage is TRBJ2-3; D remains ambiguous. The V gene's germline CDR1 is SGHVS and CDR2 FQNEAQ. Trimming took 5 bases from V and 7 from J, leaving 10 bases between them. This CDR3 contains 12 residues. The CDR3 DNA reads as TGTGCCAGCAGCGTCAGCGAGAATACGCAGTATTTT. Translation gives CASSVSENTQYF.

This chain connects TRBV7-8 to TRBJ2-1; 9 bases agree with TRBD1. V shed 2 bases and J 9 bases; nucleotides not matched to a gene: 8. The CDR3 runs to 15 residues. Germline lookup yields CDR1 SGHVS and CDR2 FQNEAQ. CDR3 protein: CASSLTGQGLGEQFF. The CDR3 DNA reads TGTGCCAGCAGCTTAACAGGACAGGGGCTCGGTGAGCAGTTCTTC.

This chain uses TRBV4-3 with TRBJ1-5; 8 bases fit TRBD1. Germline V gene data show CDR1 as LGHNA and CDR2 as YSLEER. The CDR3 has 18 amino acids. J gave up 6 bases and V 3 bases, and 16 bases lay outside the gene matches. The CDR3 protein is CASSQGPGQGWEIQPQHF. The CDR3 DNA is TGCGCCAGCAGCCAGGGGCCCGGACAGGGTTGGGAAATTCAGCCCCAGCATTTT.

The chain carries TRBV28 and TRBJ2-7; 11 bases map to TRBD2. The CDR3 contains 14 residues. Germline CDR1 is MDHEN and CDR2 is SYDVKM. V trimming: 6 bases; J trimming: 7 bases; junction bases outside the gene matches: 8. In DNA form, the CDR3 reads TGTGCCAGCAGAAGTAGCGGGAGGGCCGGGGAGCAGTACTTC. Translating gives CASRSSGRAGEQYF.

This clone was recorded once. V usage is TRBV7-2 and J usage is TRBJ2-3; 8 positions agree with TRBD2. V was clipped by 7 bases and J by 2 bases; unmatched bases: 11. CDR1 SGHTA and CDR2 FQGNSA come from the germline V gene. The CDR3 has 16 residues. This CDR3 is CASKSVGGRFTDTQYF. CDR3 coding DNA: TGTGCCAGCAAGTCCGTGGGCGGGAGGTTCACAGATACGCAGTATTTT.

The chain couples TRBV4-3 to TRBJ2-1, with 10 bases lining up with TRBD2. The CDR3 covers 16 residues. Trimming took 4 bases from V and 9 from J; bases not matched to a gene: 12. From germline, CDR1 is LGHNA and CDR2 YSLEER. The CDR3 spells CASSRSSSGGSGEQFF. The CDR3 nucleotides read TGCGCCAGCAGCCGAAGTTCTAGCGGGGGTTCTGGTGAGCAGTTCTTC.

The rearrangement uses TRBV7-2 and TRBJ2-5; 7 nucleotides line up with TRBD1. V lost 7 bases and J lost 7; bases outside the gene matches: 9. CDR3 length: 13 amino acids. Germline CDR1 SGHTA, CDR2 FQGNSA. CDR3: CASTTGAIGTQYF. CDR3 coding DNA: TGTGCCAGCACCACAGGGGCCATAGGGACCCAGTACTTC.